The present TCR beta chain was sequenced within a study of blood T cell repertoires in COVID-19. Study-level background: The cDNA or gDNA used as material had been derived from T cells, B-cell-depleted T cells, or PBMCs.

Seattle's enrolled individuals joined amid active infection and were then monitored longitudinally. The CDR3 is made up of 13 amino acids. Per the germline V gene, CDR1 is KGHDR and CDR2 is SFDVKD. V lost 7 bases, J lost 12 bases, and 10 bases stayed unmatched. Authors' analysis steps: Using reference gene primer amplification, nucleated cell counts were estimated. Clones were sequenced by immunoSEQ multiplex PCR, and TCRdb holds only the in-frame ones, with some missing. V and J calls and clone size follow that table, whereas D and trimming were derived from the DNA. The sample yields around 170,000 clones, roughly 81% seen once.

Specimen: peripheral blood. The V and J genes are TRBV24-1 and TRBJ2-3, with 9 bases lining up with TRBD2. The sequence was obtained from a woman aged 80 or over with COVID-19, enrolled during active disease. CDR3 protein: CATSPSVGLAQYF. The CDR3 coding sequence is TGTGCCACCAGCCCTAGTGTGGGACTAGCACAGTATTTT.